These 15 T cell receptor beta chains came from one sample sequenced in a study of T cell repertoires in cytomegalovirus infection. Their cognate antigens are unknown. TCRdb processed the reads anew with MiXCR; each CDR3 protein has one entry. The data show 640,000 or so distinct CDR3 sequences, around 35% seen once. The sequencing here drew on cultured PBMCs, taken from culture after CMV antigen stimulation. The receptors come from a human donor in good health (CMV status not recorded). Some clones in this sample may be carry-over from other donors' samples.

The CDR3 DNA sequence: TGTGCCAGCAGCCGACCTAGTAAGGGTGGCACTGAAGCTTTCTTT. This encodes CASSRPSKGGTEAFF. The chain is built from TRBV11-2 and TRBJ1-1; D gene unclear. The V gene's germline CDR1 is SGHAT and CDR2 FQNNGV. The CDR3 spans 15 residues. V lost 5 bases and J lost 4, with 17 bases in between.

Written as DNA, the CDR3 is TGCAGTGCCCGGCCGGGAGTTGACACTGAAGCTTTCTTT. As protein: CSARPGVDTEAFF. The gene calls are TRBV20-1 and TRBJ1-1; D remains ambiguous. Germline V gives CDR1 DFQATT, CDR2 SNEGSKA (reference sequence). Between the trimmed V and J ends, which lost 6 bases and 3 bases, there was a span of 14 bases. The CDR3 loop spans 13 amino acids.

This clonotype was recorded at least ten times. The V call is TRBV7-8, the J call TRBJ2-7; the D gene is possibly TRBD2 (6 bases). Germline loops: CDR1 SGHVS, CDR2 FQNEAQ. The CDR3 has 17 amino acids. V lost 5 bases and J 0 bases, leaving 20 bases between the germline ends. DNA for the CDR3: TGTGCCAGCAGCCTAAAGGCGGGACGGTCCAGCTCCTACGAGCAGTACTTC. Translated, it gives CASSLKAGRSSSYEQYF. Drawing the rest from reference TRBV7-8 and TRBJ2-7, the complete variable domain is GAGVSQSPRYKVAKRGQDVALRCDPISGHVSLFWYQQALGQGPEFLTYFQNEAQLDKSGLPSDRFFAERPEGSVSTLKIQRTQQEDSAVYLCASSLKAGRSSSYEQYFGPGTRLTVT.

The gene calls are TRBV11-2 and TRBJ1-5; 7 bases are a match to TRBD1. Germline CDR1 and CDR2: SGHAT and FQNNGV. With V trimmed by 5 bases and J by 9 bases, 10 bases remained unmatched. The CDR3 is 14 amino acids. The CDR3 nucleotides read TGTGCCAGCAGCGCCGGGACAGCCCGCTGGCCCCAGCATTTT. It is translated as CASSAGTARWPQHF.

V and J are TRBV19 and TRBJ2-1, with 7 positions matching TRBD1. CDR3 length: 15 residues. The germline V gene has CDR1 LNHDA and CDR2 SQIVND (reference sequence). V gave up 7 bases and J gave up 5 bases; unmatched junction bases: 11. The CDR3 coding sequence is TGTGCCAGTAAGGAGAACAGGGGAGTAAACAATGAGCAGTTCTTC. Protein product: CASKENRGVNNEQFF.

J is TRBJ1-3 and V is TRBV7-9; possibly TRBD1 for D (6 bases). In germline, CDR1 is SEHNR, CDR2 FQNEAQ (reference sequence). CDR3 size: 12 residues. Trimming removed 2 bases from V and 16 bases from J, with 15 bases in between. CDR3 sequence reads: CASSLLDSPGYF. CDR3 bases: TGTGCCAGCAGCTTATTGGACAGCCCTGGGTATTTT.

A few counts support this clonotype. CDR3 residues: CASSFRGGQATNEKLFF. Written as DNA, the CDR3 is TGTGCCAGCAGCTTTCGAGGGGGCCAGGCAACTAATGAAAAACTGTTTTTT. V usage is TRBV7-9 and J usage is TRBJ1-4; the match to TRBD1 covers 7 bases. Germline CDR1 is SEHNR and CDR2 is FQNEAQ (reference sequence). V was pared by 3 bases and J by 0 bases, with 7 bases of the junction left unmatched. The CDR3 contains 17 residues.

Ten or more counts support this clonotype. This rearrangement joins TRBV12-3 or TRBV12-4 to TRBJ2-5; TRBD2 aligns across 7 bases. The CDR3 spans 13 residues. V trimming: 8 bases; J trimming: 7 bases; junction bases outside the gene matches: 10. The CDR3 DNA is TGTGCCAGCCAGGCCGGGGGGTCGGGGACCCAGTACTTC. Translation: CASQAGGSGTQYF.

The genes are TRBV7-9 and TRBJ2-7; D assignment may be TRBD1 or TRBD2 (5 bases each). The V gene's germline CDR1 is SEHNR and CDR2 FQNEAQ (reference sequence). The CDR3 contains 14 residues. V was trimmed by 2 bases and J by 2 bases, leaving 10 bases between them. CDR3 bases: TGTGCCAGCAGCTTACGAGGGGATCCCTACGAGCAGTACTTC. Protein product: CASSLRGDPYEQYF.

The J gene is TRBJ1-5, the V gene TRBV6-1; 8 bases match TRBD1. CDR3 length: 19 amino acids. Losses at the gene ends were 4 bases for V and 1 base for J; bases not matched to a gene: 15. In germline, CDR1 is MNHNS, CDR2 SASEGT. CDR3 coding DNA: TGTGCCAGCAGTGGTCGGCAGGGGGCTGCATCCAGCAGCAATCAGCCCCAGCATTTT. Its translation is CASSGRQGAASSSNQPQHF.

The genes are TRBV15 and TRBJ1-2; D not certain. The CDR3 runs 14 residues. V was cut by 4 bases and J by 0 bases, with 9 bases left in between. Germline CDR1 LNHNV, CDR2 YYDKDF (reference sequence). CDR3 in amino acids: CATSTEEPNYGYTF. CDR3 DNA: TGTGCCACCAGCACCGAGGAGCCTAACTATGGCTACACCTTC.

This chain uses TRBV7-2 with TRBJ1-1, with D unclear. CDR3 length equals 14 residues. Germline CDR1 SGHTA, CDR2 FQGNSA. Trimming took off 5 bases at V and 6 bases at J, with 16 bases between the two ends. Here the CDR3 DNA reads TGTGCCAGCAGCCCTTTTACGAGGACTGCTGAAGCTTTCTTT. Its translation is CASSPFTRTAEAFF.

This clonotype was observed a handful of times. This chain links TRBV20-1 with TRBJ1-5, with 11 bases fitting TRBD1. This CDR3 comprises 14 residues. V was clipped by 4 bases and J by 11 bases; unmatched bases: 10. Germline lookup yields CDR1 DFQATT and CDR2 SNEGSKA (reference sequence). DNA of the CDR3: TGCAGTGCTACTGGGACAGGGGGGACGTTAGCCCAGCATTTT. Amino acid sequence: CSATGTGGTLAQHF.

This chain uses TRBV19 with TRBJ2-7, with TRBD1 identical over 7 bases. The CDR3 is made up of 17 amino acids. Germline V gene lookup returns CDR1 LNHDA and CDR2 SQIVND (reference sequence). After removal of 0 bases from V and 1 base from J, the junction contained 9 bases not matched to a gene. The CDR3 region has the DNA TGTGCCAGTAGTATAGATTATTCGGGACAGTTTTCCTACGAGCAGTACTTC. This encodes CASSIDYSGQFSYEQYF.

The rearrangement uses TRBV6-5 and TRBJ2-2; 8 bases line up with TRBD2. J lost 4 bases, V lost 8 bases, and 3 bases had no gene match. The CDR3 spans 13 residues. CDR1 and CDR2 (germline): MNHEY, SVGAGI. The CDR3 DNA reads as TGTGCCAGCCATCGGGGGGGCACCGGGGAGCTGTTTTTT. This codes for CASHRGGTGELFF.